The clone carrying this T cell receptor beta chain was found a few times. The treatment: preoperative locoregional IRX-2 cytokine immunotherapy. Samples came from a phase Ib trial of preoperative locoregional IRX-2 cytokine immunotherapy. These data belong to a study of preoperative IRX-2 immunotherapy in early breast cancer. Data came from immunoSEQ multiplex PCR; TCRdb stores just in-frame clones and leaves some out. The sample carries some 99,000 clones, more than 80% recorded once. Germline V CDR1 and CDR2: MNHGY, SAAAGT. V lost 2 bases and J 2 bases, leaving 9 bases between the germline ends. The CDR3 extends over 14 amino acids.

V usage is TRBV6-8 and J usage is TRBJ1-2; possibly TRBD1 for D (6 bases). This receptor was obtained from a human donor with breast cancer. Source: tumor tissue, taken after IRX-2 immunotherapy. CDR3 loop: CASSYPGQNYGYTF. The CDR3 DNA follows: TGTGCCAGCAGTTACCCGGGACAAAACTATGGCTACACCTTC.